Shown below are 29 T cell receptor beta chains from a single sample sequenced in a study of blood T cell repertoires in COVID-19 (dated by TCRdb to the early 2020s). The library was generated by the immunoSEQ multiplex PCR assay. TCRdb took over this immuneACCESS table, retaining in-frame rearrangements with V and J assigned. Such tables are incomplete; in checked studies, under half of the missing clones stem from an unresolved V gene, and the remainder is unexplained. Counted in this sample were 90,000 to 100,000 clones; around 76% of them appeared once. The ten top clones hold roughly 18% of the sample. The sequenced sample consisted of peripheral blood. The origin of the receptors is a man at least 80 years old with acute or convalescent COVID-19.

This chain uses TRBV5-6 with TRBJ2-3; 11 nucleotides match TRBD2. Unmatched junction bases numbered 2, after V lost 1 base and J lost 1 base. The CDR3 totals 16 residues. Germline CDR1 and CDR2: SGHDT and YYEEEE. CDR3 in DNA: TGTGCCAGCAGCTTGTTAGCGGGAGGGCGCACAGATACGCAGTATTTT. Translation: CASSLLAGGRTDTQYF.

This chain links TRBV12-3 or TRBV12-4 with TRBJ1-1, with D possibly being TRBD1 (6 bases). This CDR3 comprises 12 residues. V was shortened by 1 base and J by 8 bases, with 8 bases between the two germline ends. CDR3 bases: TGTGCCAGCAGTTTAGACAGGGAAGAAGCTTTCTTT. Residues: CASSLDREEAFF.

V and J are TRBV9 and TRBJ1-2; 7 bases align to TRBD1. Per germline, CDR1 SGDLS and CDR2 YYNGEE. V lost 2 bases, J lost 1 base, and 11 bases stayed unmatched. The CDR3 contains 17 residues. The CDR3 loop reads CASSVGGPGTVNYGYTF. CDR3 bases: TGTGCCAGCAGCGTGGGGGGCCCCGGGACAGTTAACTATGGCTACACCTTC.

V gene TRBV28 combines with J gene TRBJ2-2; 11 bases map to TRBD2. V lost 6 bases, J lost 2 bases, and 8 bases stayed unmatched. This CDR3 has 17 residues. The germline V gene has CDR1 MDHEN and CDR2 SYDVKM. The CDR3 coding sequence is TGTGCCAGCAGGTGGATGGGACTAGCGGAAAACACCGGGGAGCTGTTTTTT. Its protein product is CASRWMGLAENTGELFF.

This chain links TRBV6-5 with TRBJ1-2, with a tentative D call TRBD1 (5 bases). This CDR3 has 16 amino acids. Germline loops: CDR1 MNHEY, CDR2 SVGAGI. V was clipped by 4 bases and J by 7 bases, with 22 bases between them. The CDR3, as DNA: TGTGCCAGCAGTTTCGACAGTAACCTCGTGAGGAGTGGCTACACCTTC. This encodes CASSFDSNLVRSGYTF.

V gene TRBV5-4 combines with J gene TRBJ2-2; a possible D gene is TRBD1 (6 bases). There are 16 residues in the CDR3. Trimming cost V 2 bases and J 0 bases, with 11 bases left between them. CDR1 SGHNT and CDR2 YYREEE come from the germline V gene (reference sequence). In DNA form, the CDR3 reads TGTGCCAGCAGCTTCCCGGGACAAACGAACACCGGGGAGCTGTTTTTT. This sequence encodes CASSFPGQTNTGELFF. The full variable domain, its missing parts supplied by reference TRBV5-4 and TRBJ2-2, is ETGVTQSPTHLIKTRGQQVTLRCSSQSGHNTVSWYQQALGQGPQFIFQYYREEENGRGNFPPRFSGLQFPNYSSELNVNALELDDSALYLCASSFPGQTNTGELFFGEGSRLTVL.

The V call is TRBV28, the J call TRBJ2-7; D is unresolved. The CDR3 extends over 12 amino acids. Trimming removed 4 bases at V and 4 bases at J, with 8 bases between. CDR1 and CDR2 (germline): MDHEN, SYDVKM. CDR3 protein: CASSSVSYEQYF. The CDR3 DNA is TGTGCCAGCAGTTCTGTTAGTTACGAGCAGTACTTC.

The rearrangement joins TRBV6-5 to TRBJ1-6; a weak D match, TRBD1 (5 bases). The V gene's germline CDR1 is MNHEY and CDR2 SVGAGI. V lost 7 bases, J lost 0 bases, and 7 bases lay in between. The CDR3 consists of 14 residues. The CDR3 here is CASTGDSYNSPLHF. CDR3 nucleotide sequence: TGTGCCAGCACGGGGGACTCCTATAATTCACCCCTCCACTTT.

The V call is TRBV27, the J call TRBJ1-1, with a weak D call TRBD1 (6 bases). The CDR3 contains 15 residues. CDR1 and CDR2 from the germline V gene are MNHEY and SMNVEV (reference sequence). V lost 6 bases and J lost 1, with 15 bases in between. The CDR3 sequence is CASSRKVQGNTEAFF. Written as DNA, the CDR3 is TGTGCCAGCAGCCGAAAGGTACAGGGGAACACTGAAGCTTTCTTT.

To note about this clone: The junction shows a germline mismatch at one end, possibly a read error. This chain links TRBV6-5 with TRBJ2-2; unclear D gene. Germline V gives CDR1 MNHEY, CDR2 SVGAGI. The CDR3 is 12 residues long. Written as DNA, the CDR3 is TGTGCCAGCATTTACCCCAGAGGGGAGCTGTTTTTT. As protein: CASIYPRGELFF.

The chain links TRBV2 to TRBJ2-6, with 7 bases that match TRBD1. V shed 6 bases and J 2 bases; nucleotides not matched to a gene: 1. The CDR3 runs 14 residues. Germline assignment: CDR1 SNHLY and CDR2 FYNNEI. The CDR3 sequence: CASSQGAGANVLTF. CDR3 nucleotide sequence: TGTGCCAGCAGCCAGGGGGCTGGGGCCAACGTCCTGACTTTC.

This clone has only a few counts. The V call is TRBV24-1, the J call TRBJ1-1; no clear D gene. The length of the CDR3 is 13 residues. Trimming left V 5 bases short and J 5 bases short, with 11 bases between. Germline V gene lookup returns CDR1 KGHDR and CDR2 SFDVKD. The CDR3 nucleotides are TGTGCCACCAGTGCCCTCGGGGTGACTGAAGCTTTCTTT. Its translation: CATSALGVTEAFF.

This rearrangement joins TRBV2 to TRBJ1-5; D is possibly TRBD1 (5 bases). CDR3 length: 15 amino acids. Trimming took 5 bases from V and 3 from J, leaving 14 bases between them. Looked up from germline, CDR1 is SNHLY and CDR2 is FYNNEI. The CDR3 here is CASSNQGGNNQPQHF. The CDR3 DNA reads as TGTGCCAGCAGTAACCAGGGAGGGAACAATCAGCCCCAGCATTTT.

The chain employs TRBV9 and TRBJ2-1; TRBD1 is a possible D gene (7 bases). This CDR3 contains 16 residues. V was cut by 4 bases and J by 7 bases, with 21 bases left in between. Germline assignment: CDR1 SGDLS and CDR2 YYNGEE. Here the CDR3 DNA reads TGTGCCAGCAGCCCGAGGGCAGGGGGGTCGAGAAATGAGCAGTTCTTC. Protein: CASSPRAGGSRNEQFF. Drawing the rest from reference TRBV9 and TRBJ2-1, the complete variable domain is DSGVTQTPKHLITATGQRVTLRCSPRSGDLSVYWYQQSLDQGLQFLIQYYNGEERAKGNILERFSAQQFPDLHSELNLSSLELGDSALYFCASSPRAGGSRNEQFFGPGTRLTVL.

This chain links TRBV28 with TRBJ2-4, with a weak D call TRBD2 (5 bases). V lost 3 bases to trimming and J lost 7 bases, with 10 bases between them. Germline values: CDR1 MDHEN, CDR2 SYDVKM. The CDR3 spans 13 residues. Here the CDR3 DNA reads TGTGCCAGCAGTTTGGCGGGTCGGAACATTCAGTACTTC. Translated: CASSLAGRNIQYF.

The chain combines TRBV25-1 with TRBJ1-2; D is possibly TRBD1 (5 bases). Germline V gives CDR1 MGHDK, CDR2 SYGVNS. Trimming shortened V by 3 bases and J by 1 base, and 12 bases separated the two germline ends. This CDR3 is built from 15 residues. This CDR3 is CASSEGSGNNYGYTF. CDR3 sequence (DNA): TGTGCCAGCAGTGAGGGATCAGGGAATAACTATGGCTACACCTTC.

This clone was recorded only once. The CDR3 is CASSLANREGETQYF. For the CDR3, the DNA is TGTGCCAGCAGCTTGGCCAACAGAGAGGGAGAGACCCAGTACTTC. The chain carries TRBV5-6 and TRBJ2-5; possibly TRBD2 for D (5 bases). The CDR3 has 15 amino acids. CDR1 is SGHDT, CDR2 YYEEEE, per germline. With 0 bases removed from V and 4 bases from J, the gap between germline ends came to 13 bases.

The V gene is TRBV5-1, the J gene TRBJ2-1; a weak D match, TRBD1 (6 bases). With 0 bases removed from V and 12 bases from J, the gap between germline ends came to 13 bases. Germline assignment: CDR1 SGHRS and CDR2 YFSETQ. The CDR3 is 13 residues long. CDR3 protein: CASSLDRAQGQFF. The CDR3, as DNA: TGCGCCAGCAGCTTGGACAGGGCCCAAGGGCAGTTCTTC.

The chain has TRBV6-5 and TRBJ2-7; maybe TRBD1 (5 bases). The V gene's germline CDR1 is MNHEY and CDR2 SVGAGI. The CDR3 runs to 14 residues. Trimming removed 6 bases at V and 3 bases at J, with 15 bases between. DNA of the CDR3: TGTGCCAGCAGCGTTGCAGACAGATTCTACGAGCAGTACTTC. Translated: CASSVADRFYEQYF.

The chain links TRBV6-5 to TRBJ1-6, with TRBD1 identical over 9 bases. The CDR3 is made up of 14 amino acids. V lost 6 bases and J lost 7; bases outside the gene matches: 4. The V gene's germline CDR1 is MNHEY and CDR2 SVGAGI. DNA of the CDR3: TGTGCCAGCAGGACAGGGGGTAAGAATTCACCCCTCCACTTT. Translation gives CASRTGGKNSPLHF.

This clone came up a few times. This chain connects TRBV28 to TRBJ2-1; D gene uncertain. The CDR3 spans 11 residues. Germline-derived CDR1 and CDR2 are MDHEN and SYDVKM. Deletions cut 3 bases from V and 10 bases from J, with 7 bases between. This CDR3 reads CASSFREEQFF. CDR3 DNA sequence: TGTGCCAGCAGTTTTCGAGAAGAGCAGTTCTTC. Full variable domain (remainder filled in from reference TRBV28 and TRBJ2-1): DVKVTQSSRYLVKRTGEKVFLECVQDMDHENMFWYRQDPGLGLRLIYFSYDVKMKEKGDIPEGYSVSREKKERFSLILESASTNQTSMYLCASSFREEQFFGPGTRLTVL.

The rearrangement links TRBV5-6 to TRBJ2-2; D is possibly TRBD2 (6 bases). Trimming shortened V by 4 bases and J by 4 bases, and 11 bases separated the two germline ends. There are 14 residues in the CDR3. CDR1 and CDR2 (germline): SGHDT, YYEEEE. The CDR3 spells CASSISGATGELFF. In DNA form, the CDR3 reads TGTGCCAGCAGCATTAGCGGTGCCACCGGGGAGCTGTTTTTT.

The chain couples TRBV7-2 to TRBJ2-1; TRBD2 agrees at 9 bases. Germline V gene data show CDR1 as SGHTA and CDR2 as FQGNSA. The CDR3 sequence is 16 residues long. Trimming removed 0 bases from V and 7 bases from J; junction bases left unmatched: 7. CDR3 sequence reads: CASSLATAGGQNEQFF. The CDR3 nucleotides read TGTGCCAGCAGCTTAGCGACCGCGGGGGGGCAAAATGAGCAGTTCTTC.

This clone appeared a few times. The chain has TRBV23-1 and TRBJ1-5; D unclear. TRBV23-1 is noted as an ORF with a role that remains uncertain. Between the trimmed V and J ends, which lost 4 bases and 11 bases, there was a span of 21 bases. The CDR3 runs 15 residues. CDR3 sequence reads: CASSPLRSLPRAQHF. In DNA, the CDR3 is TGCGCCAGCAGTCCTTTACGATCCCTCCCGAGGGCCCAGCATTTT.

The chain carries TRBV28 and TRBJ2-7; possible D gene TRBD1, 5 bases. The length of the CDR3 is 13 residues. CDR1 and CDR2 (germline): MDHEN, SYDVKM. The V and J ends lost 3 bases and 6 bases respectively, with 12 bases between them. For the CDR3, the DNA is TGTGCCAGCAGTTTTCCAGGGTCCCCCGAGCAGTACTTC. It encodes CASSFPGSPEQYF.

This chain uses TRBV6-5 with TRBJ1-2; D gene ambiguous. The CDR3 extends over 15 amino acids. Germline V gives CDR1 MNHEY, CDR2 SVGAGI. The germline V and J ends were trimmed by 4 bases and 2 bases, with 14 bases remaining between them. The CDR3 nucleotides read TGTGCCAGCAGTTTCCAACCCGGGAGCAACTATGGCTACACCTTC. The encoded protein is CASSFQPGSNYGYTF.

This clone has a handful of counts. The chain employs TRBV2 and TRBJ1-1; D not resolved. Germline V gene lookup returns CDR1 SNHLY and CDR2 FYNNEI. With 3 bases removed from V and 11 bases from J, the gap between germline ends came to 13 bases. The CDR3 runs to 12 residues. The CDR3 bases are TGTGCCAGCAGTGATCGTCCGAGAGGGGCTTTCTTT. Protein sequence: CASSDRPRGAFF. The entire variable domain, with the rest obtained from reference TRBV2 and TRBJ1-1, is as follows: EPEVTQTPSHQVTQMGQEVILRCVPISNHLYFYWYRQILGQKVEFLVSFYNNEISEKSEIFDDQFSVERPDGSNFTLKIRSTKLEDSAMYFCASSDRPRGAFFGQGTRLTVV.

This clone was detected once. The CDR3 DNA sequence: TGCAGTGCTAGTCAGGGCAGGGGGAGTAATTCACCCCTCCACTTT. This sequence encodes CSASQGRGSNSPLHF. This sequence joins TRBV20-1 and TRBJ1-6, with 7 nucleotides matching TRBD1. Germline values: CDR1 DFQATT, CDR2 SNEGSKA (reference sequence). The CDR3 has 15 amino acids. The J segment lost 6 bases and the V segment lost 3 bases, leaving 8 bases of the junction unmatched.

This chain links TRBV5-1 with TRBJ2-2; D is ambiguous. CDR3 length equals 13 residues. CDR1 SGHRS and CDR2 YFSETQ come from the germline V gene. Trimming removed 2 bases from V and 1 base from J, with 3 bases in between. The CDR3 DNA follows: TGCGCCAGCAGCTTCCAGAACACCGGGGAGCTGTTTTTT. Its protein product is CASSFQNTGELFF.